These 10 T cell receptor beta chains came from one sample sequenced in a study of T-cell memory formation after mild COVID-19. TCRdb independently ran MiXCR on the 5' RACE reads; one entry per CDR3 protein. The data hold roughly 5,000 distinct CDR3 sequences, with around 45% observed a single time. The material sequenced was PBMCs or a T cell subset sorted from them (not recorded which). The receptors shown here come from an adult who had mild COVID-19 (a few samples of this study predate the infection). Cell type and time point are not known.

The chain carries TRBV15 and TRBJ2-3; TRBD2 agrees at 13 bases. CDR3 length equals 18 residues. V shed 5 bases and J 2 bases; nucleotides not matched to a gene: 10. CDR1 and CDR2 from the germline V gene are LNHNV and YYDKDF (reference sequence). This chain's CDR3 is CATSGDRLAGGLTDTQYF. CDR3 in DNA: TGTGCCACCAGCGGCGACCGACTAGCGGGGGGCCTCACAGATACGCAGTATTTT.

By share, this clonotype ranks as medium-sized. CDR3 residues: CASSLARSGDNEQFF. The CDR3 DNA reads TGTGCCAGCAGCTTAGCGCGCTCAGGGGACAATGAGCAGTTCTTC. The chain combines TRBV7-9 with TRBJ2-1, with D perhaps matching TRBD1 (6 bases). Germline V gene lookup returns CDR1 SEHNR and CDR2 FQNEAQ (reference sequence). The CDR3 spans 15 residues. Trimming shortened V by 0 bases and J by 5 bases, and 11 bases separated the two germline ends.

This clonotype came up many times. The chain recombines TRBV5-1 with TRBJ2-2; D possibly corresponds to TRBD1 (6 bases). Germline lookup yields CDR1 SGHRS and CDR2 YFSETQ. Trimming took 4 bases from V and 2 from J, leaving 12 bases between them. This CDR3 spans 15 amino acids. CDR3 sequence reads: CASSRTGTNTGELFF. The CDR3 DNA sequence: TGCGCCAGCAGCCGTACAGGGACCAACACCGGGGAGCTGTTTTTT.

This clonotype was seen a few times. The chain is built from TRBV20-1 and TRBJ2-3; the D is unclear. Germline CDR1 reads DFQATT; CDR2 reads SNEGSKA (reference sequence). The CDR3 length is 10 residues. V was trimmed by 6 bases and J by 7 bases, leaving 8 bases between them. This CDR3 is CSASRNTQYF. CDR3 bases: TGCAGTGCCTCAAGAAATACGCAGTATTTT.

This clonotype is deemed medium-sized. The genes are TRBV9 and TRBJ2-3; D is unresolved. The CDR3 totals 15 residues. V was cut by 0 bases and J by 0 bases, with 8 bases left in between. Per germline, CDR1 SGDLS and CDR2 YYNGEE. The CDR3 protein is CASSVDIDSTDTQYF. CDR3 nucleotides: TGTGCCAGCAGCGTAGATATAGATAGCACAGATACGCAGTATTTT.

This clonotype was counted between two and nine times. CDR3 sequence: CASSQGTGGYNEQFF. The CDR3, as DNA: TGCGCCAGCAGCCAAGGGACAGGGGGCTACAATGAGCAGTTCTTC. This sequence joins TRBV4-3 and TRBJ2-1; TRBD1 matches 10 bases. The CDR3 has 15 amino acids. Germline V gene data show CDR1 as LGHNA and CDR2 as YSLEER. Trimming cost V 1 base and J 3 bases; bases outside gene matches: 0.

The V and J genes are TRBV2 and TRBJ1-2; 9 nucleotides align to TRBD1. This CDR3 is built from 13 residues. Germline V gives CDR1 SNHLY, CDR2 FYNNEI. Trimming removed 5 bases from V and 7 bases from J; junction bases left unmatched: 5. The chain's CDR3 is CASSLQGAPGYTF. The CDR3 DNA reads TGTGCCAGCAGTTTACAGGGGGCGCCTGGCTACACCTTC.

This clonotype was picked up a small number of times. The DNA for the CDR3 is TGTGCCAGCAGCAGACAGGGGCCTACCAATTCACCCCTCCACTTT. Its translation: CASSRQGPTNSPLHF. This chain joins TRBV11-2 and TRBJ1-6; 8 nucleotides line up with TRBD1. Per germline, CDR1 SGHAT and CDR2 FQNNGV. V shed 5 bases and J 7 bases; nucleotides not matched to a gene: 7. The CDR3 covers 15 residues.

This clonotype is classed as medium-sized. This chain connects TRBV4-1 to TRBJ1-1; D ambiguous. The CDR3 has 13 amino acids. The V end was cut by 3 bases, the J end by 7 bases, with 12 bases between. Germline V gene lookup returns CDR1 MGHRA and CDR2 YSYEKL. The CDR3 DNA is TGCGCCAGCAGCCACGGAGACTGGAATGAAGCTTTCTTT. Amino acid sequence: CASSHGDWNEAFF.

This clonotype is medium-sized (0.01 to 0.1%) within its sample. The CDR3 DNA follows: TGTGCCAGCAGTTACTCGATACTTTCGGCTGTGGGGACCCAGTACTTC. Encoded protein: CASSYSILSAVGTQYF. V and J are TRBV6-5 and TRBJ2-5, with D unclear. The CDR3 contains 16 residues. V lost 0 bases, J lost 7 bases, and 18 bases lay in between. Germline-derived CDR1 and CDR2 are MNHEY and SVGAGI.